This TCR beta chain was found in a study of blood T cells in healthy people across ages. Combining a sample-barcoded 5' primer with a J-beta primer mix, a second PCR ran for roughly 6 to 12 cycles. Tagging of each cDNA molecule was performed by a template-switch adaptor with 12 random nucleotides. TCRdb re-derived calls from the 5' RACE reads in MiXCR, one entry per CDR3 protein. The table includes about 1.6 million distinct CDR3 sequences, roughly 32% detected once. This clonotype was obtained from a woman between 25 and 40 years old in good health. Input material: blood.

This chain's CDR3 is CASSKTTGGRETQYF. CDR3 nucleotides: TGTGCCAGCAGCAAAACGACAGGGGGCAGAGAGACCCAGTACTTC. This chain connects TRBV5-6 to TRBJ2-5, with TRBD1 identical over 10 bases. The V segment lost 4 bases and the J segment 4 bases; nucleotides outside the gene matches: 7. The CDR3 sequence is 15 residues long. From germline, CDR1 is SGHDT and CDR2 YYEEEE.